Below, one T cell receptor beta chain is given with its context. Its antigen is unknown. In the original analysis: ImmunoSEQ output held junction-only sequences without quality scores, so filtering differed. TCRdb keeps only in-frame clones here, not all; method: immunoSEQ multiplex PCR. That table is the source of V, J and clone size, and D and trimming were worked out from the DNA. The sample shows hundreds of thousands of clones, more than 70% of them seen only once. The germline V gene has CDR1 SNHLY and CDR2 FYNNEI. V lost 5 bases, J lost 0 bases, and 7 bases stayed unmatched. The CDR3 extends over 17 amino acids. The data stem from a study of shared clonotypes between healthy human individuals. Division of CD4+ cells produced a CD45RA+ naive subset and a CD45RA-negative memory subset. Study conclusions and caveats: In general, naive subsets displayed greater estimated richness than memory subsets did.

The sequencing sample was made of memory CD4+ T cells sorted from blood. The subset denotes: CD45RA-negative fraction. The receptor was isolated from a woman in her thirties in good health. V usage is TRBV2 and J usage is TRBJ2-6, with 7 positions matching TRBD1. In DNA form, the CDR3 reads TGTGCCAGCAGTTACAGGGGTTTCTTCTCTGGGGCCAACGTCCTGACTTTC. It yields the protein CASSYRGFFSGANVLTF. The full variable domain, rest sourced from reference TRBV2 and TRBJ2-6, is EPEVTQTPSHQVTQMGQEVILRCVPISNHLYFYWYRQILGQKVEFLVSFYNNEISEKSEIFDDQFSVERPDGSNFTLKIRSTKLEDSAMYFCASSYRGFFSGANVLTFGAGSRLTVL.